The 12 T cell receptor beta chains listed next were all sequenced from one sample in a study of PD-1 blockade in classical Hodgkin lymphoma. Specified time point: cycle 4 day 1 (C4D1), after 6 weeks of nivolumab. Brentuximab vedotin exposure varied among the patients, all of whom had relapsed after autologous stem cell transplantation. Assay used: immunoSEQ multiplex PCR; TCRdb lists only in-frame clones, some missing. The data contain some 19,000 clones, approximately 80% of them singletons. The starting material was peripheral blood mononuclear cells (PBMCs), obtained before the fourth cycle of nivolumab. Receptors were obtained from a human donor with classical Hodgkin lymphoma.

The rearrangement links TRBV28 to TRBJ1-2; no clear D. V was trimmed by 1 base and J by 11 bases, leaving 8 bases between them. CDR3 length equals 11 residues. Germline V gene data show CDR1 as MDHEN and CDR2 as SYDVKM. CDR3 region: CASSLSGGYTF. Written as DNA, the CDR3 is TGTGCCAGCAGTTTATCGGGTGGTTACACCTTC.

The genes are TRBV30 and TRBJ1-6; D call uncertain. V gave up 2 bases and J gave up 10 bases, with 9 bases separating them. The CDR3 covers 12 residues. Germline CDR1 reads GTSNPN; CDR2 reads SVGIG (reference sequence). The CDR3 nucleotides read TGTGCCTGGAGTACCCTTAACTCACCCCTCCACTTT. Translation gives CAWSTLNSPLHF.

The chain couples TRBV6-1 to TRBJ2-3; 10 bases match TRBD1. V trimming: 6 bases; J trimming: 1 base; junction bases outside the gene matches: 4. The CDR3 is 15 residues long. Germline values: CDR1 MNHNS, CDR2 SASEGT. The DNA for the CDR3 is TGTGCCAGCAGACGGACAGGGGGAGGCACAGATACGCAGTATTTT. Translation: CASRRTGGGTDTQYF.

The chain couples TRBV7-2 to TRBJ2-1; 7 nucleotides match TRBD2. This CDR3 is 15 amino acids long. V shed 3 bases, J shed 12 bases, and the junction held 14 bases outside the gene matches. Germline values: CDR1 SGHTA, CDR2 FQGNSA. The CDR3 region has the DNA TGTGCCAGCAGCTTGGAATCCGGGACTAACAGTCGGCAGTTCTTC. Its protein is CASSLESGTNSRQFF.

This chain joins TRBV2 and TRBJ2-2; no clear D gene. Germline V gives CDR1 SNHLY, CDR2 FYNNEI. The ends were cut back, 6 bases at V and 6 bases at J, with 8 bases in the middle. This CDR3 comprises 12 residues. CDR3 region: CASRQDPGELFF. CDR3 DNA: TGTGCCAGCAGGCAGGATCCCGGGGAGCTGTTTTTT.

The chain couples TRBV9 to TRBJ1-3; tentatively, D is TRBD1 (5 bases). Trimming stripped 5 bases from V and 0 bases from J, with 9 bases between. This CDR3 spans 14 amino acids. Germline CDR1 is SGDLS and CDR2 is YYNGEE. CDR3 coding DNA: TGTGCCAGCAGTGGGGGAACCTCTGGAAACACCATATATTTT. It translates to CASSGGTSGNTIYF.

The rearrangement uses TRBV5-3 and TRBJ1-2, with 11 nucleotides matching TRBD1. TRBV5-3 is labeled an ORF, and its function is uncertain. V lost 0 bases and J lost 9; bases outside the gene matches: 4. The CDR3 runs to 14 residues. CDR3 DNA sequence: TGTGCCAGAAGCTTGGCGGGACAGGGGGGACGCTACACCTTC. Amino acid sequence: CARSLAGQGGRYTF.

V is TRBV7-9 and J is TRBJ2-5, with D unclear. Germline assignment: CDR1 SEHNR and CDR2 FQNEAQ (reference sequence). The CDR3 has 13 residues. The germline V and J ends were trimmed by 5 bases and 3 bases, with 10 bases remaining between them. CDR3 nucleotide sequence: TGTGCCAGCAGCCTCTCGGGTGAAGAGACCCAGTACTTC. Protein product: CASSLSGEETQYF.

J is TRBJ1-3 and V is TRBV11-2, with a weak D call TRBD1 (5 bases). Trimming removed 5 bases from V and 2 bases from J, with 16 bases in between. Looked up from germline, CDR1 is SGHAT and CDR2 is FQNNGV. This CDR3 region has 16 residues. The CDR3 here is CASSAVGGRTGNTIYF. CDR3 DNA sequence: TGTGCCAGCAGCGCCGTCGGGGGACGAACTGGAAACACCATATATTTT.

The J gene is TRBJ1-6, the V gene TRBV7-8; D is perhaps TRBD1 (6 bases). This CDR3 region has 17 residues. Germline assignment: CDR1 SGHVS and CDR2 FQNEAQ. V lost 5 bases to trimming and J lost 2 bases, with 16 bases between them. The CDR3 loop is CASSPPRGHPYNSPLHF. The CDR3 region has the DNA TGTGCCAGCAGCCCGCCAAGGGGACACCCCTATAATTCACCCCTCCACTTT.

The gene calls are TRBV7-9 and TRBJ2-3, with TRBD2 matching 13 bases. The CDR3 extends over 17 amino acids. Looked up from germline, CDR1 is SEHNR and CDR2 is FQNEAQ (reference sequence). With 2 bases clipped from V and 3 bases from J, the junction kept 5 bases outside the gene matches. CDR3 in DNA: TGTGCCAGCAGCTTACGGACTAGCGGGAGTTTAACAGATACGCAGTATTTT. Translated, it gives CASSLRTSGSLTDTQYF. Full variable domain (outside the CDR3, taken from reference TRBV7-9 and TRBJ2-3): DTGVSQNPRHKITKRGQNVTFRCDPISEHNRLYWYRQTLGQGPEFLTYFQNEAQLEKSRLLSDRFSAERPKGSFSTLEIQRTEQGDSAMYLCASSLRTSGSLTDTQYFGPGTRLTVL.

This sequence joins TRBV6-5 and TRBJ2-5; TRBD1 aligns across 9 bases. Trimming removed 6 bases from V and 2 bases from J; junction bases left unmatched: 7. This CDR3 is built from 15 residues. Germline CDR1 and CDR2: MNHEY and SVGAGI. DNA for the CDR3: TGTGCCAGCAGAAGGACAGGGGTAACACAAGAGACCCAGTACTTC. Translation: CASRRTGVTQETQYF.